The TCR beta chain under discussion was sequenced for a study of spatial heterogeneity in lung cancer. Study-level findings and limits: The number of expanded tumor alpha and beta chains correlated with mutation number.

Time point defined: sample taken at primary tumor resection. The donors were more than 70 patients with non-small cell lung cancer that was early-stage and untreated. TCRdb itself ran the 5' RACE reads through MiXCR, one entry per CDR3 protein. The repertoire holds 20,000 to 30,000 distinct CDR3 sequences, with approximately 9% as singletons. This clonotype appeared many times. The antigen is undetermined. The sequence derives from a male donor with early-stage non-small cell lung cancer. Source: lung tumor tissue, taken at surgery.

The CDR3 here is CASSLSLAATDTQYF. CDR3 DNA: TGTGCCAGCAGTTTAAGTCTAGCGGCCACAGATACGCAGTATTTT. The rearrangement uses TRBV12-3 or TRBV12-4 and TRBJ2-3; the match to TRBD2 covers 7 bases. This CDR3 is 15 amino acids long. V shed 2 bases and J 2 bases; nucleotides not matched to a gene: 4.